The 14 T cell receptor beta chains in this list originate from one sample, sequenced in a study of beta chain features in type 1 diabetes. Investigators reverse transcribed all isolated RNA, so they sequenced expressed TCRB transcripts. Only in-frame clones appear in the TCRdb table, and some are missing; sequencing was by immunoSEQ multiplex PCR. This table holds some 100,000 clones, roughly 43% found once. Sequencing was carried out using stem cell memory CD4+ T cells from blood. Receptors were obtained from a young woman in good health.

This rearrangement joins TRBV30 to TRBJ1-1, with D maybe TRBD1 (6 bases). V was shortened by 6 bases and J by 1 base, with 12 bases between the two germline ends. The CDR3 runs to 13 residues. Germline lookup yields CDR1 GTSNPN and CDR2 SVGIG (reference sequence). The CDR3 DNA reads TGTGCCTGTAGGAGGACAGCGAACACTGAAGCTTTCTTT. Its translation: CACRRTANTEAFF.

V usage is TRBV4-3 and J usage is TRBJ2-4; D is possibly TRBD2 (6 bases). The germline CDR1 and CDR2 sequences are LGHNA and YSLEER. V lost 4 bases and J 9 bases, leaving 28 bases between the germline ends. This CDR3 spans 18 amino acids. For the CDR3, the DNA is TGCGCCAGCAGCCGACTTCTTTCTTCTAGCGACTTGGGGGGCATTCAGTACTTC. The encoded protein is CASSRLLSSSDLGGIQYF.

The chain carries TRBV20-1 and TRBJ2-7; TRBD2 might be the D (6 bases). V was trimmed by 7 bases and J by 2 bases, leaving 9 bases between them. Germline lookup yields CDR1 DFQATT and CDR2 SNEGSKA (reference sequence). The length of the CDR3 is 11 residues. The CDR3 sequence is CSGGVAYEQYF. The CDR3 DNA reads TGCAGTGGCGGGGTGGCCTACGAGCAGTACTTC.

This clone was seen only a few times. This sequence joins TRBV27 and TRBJ1-2, with 10 bases identical to TRBD1. Germline CDR1 reads MNHEY; CDR2 reads SMNVEV (reference sequence). This CDR3 region has 16 residues. Trimming at V came to 6 bases and at J to 3 bases, leaving 10 bases not matched to a gene. In DNA form, the CDR3 reads TGTGCCAGCAGAGGACAGGGGGTCCCCGGATACTATGGCTACACCTTC. This gives the protein CASRGQGVPGYYGYTF.

This clone was recorded once. The chain recombines TRBV19 with TRBJ2-1, with 11 bases matching TRBD1. This CDR3 has 16 amino acids. Germline lookup yields CDR1 LNHDA and CDR2 SQIVND (reference sequence). The ends lost 6 bases at V and 5 bases at J; junction bases unmatched: 9. CDR3: CASRGTGGTRDNEQFF. In DNA form, the CDR3 reads TGTGCCAGTAGGGGGACAGGGGGGACTAGGGACAATGAGCAGTTCTTC.

The sample holds a few counts of this clone. The V and J genes are TRBV9 and TRBJ2-3; 10 bases are shared with TRBD2. CDR3 length equals 15 residues. Germline values: CDR1 SGDLS, CDR2 YYNGEE. The V gene end was trimmed by 2 bases and the J gene end by 9 bases; junction bases not matched to a gene: 9. CDR3 coding DNA: TGTGCCAGCAGCGTCTCTAGCGGGGGCGTGAGGACGCAGTATTTT. As protein: CASSVSSGGVRTQYF.

This clone was picked up a small number of times. This chain connects TRBV19 to TRBJ2-7, with D tentatively TRBD2 (5 bases). Trimming left V 7 bases short and J 0 bases short, with 10 bases between. The CDR3 consists of 13 residues. CDR1 is LNHDA, CDR2 SQIVND, per germline (reference sequence). CDR3 coding DNA: TGTGCCAGTAATCCTAGCAACTCCTACGAGCAGTACTTC. Translation gives CASNPSNSYEQYF.

The J gene is TRBJ2-1, the V gene TRBV5-1, with 8 bases that match TRBD2. Germline CDR1 reads SGHRS; CDR2 reads YFSETQ. The CDR3 sequence is 17 residues long. Losses at the gene ends were 4 bases for V and 4 bases for J; bases not matched to a gene: 13. The CDR3 region has the DNA TGCGCCAGCAGCCTTGGTGGGAGCGGGAGATTTTACAATGAGCAGTTCTTC. Encoded protein: CASSLGGSGRFYNEQFF.

The CDR3 bases are TGCAGCGTTCTTATGGGCAGTCGGTACCAAGAGACCCAGTACTTC. This encodes CSVLMGSRYQETQYF. This rearrangement joins TRBV29-1 to TRBJ2-5, with D hard to call. Germline lookup yields CDR1 SQVTM and CDR2 ANQGSEA. The CDR3 sequence is 15 residues long. Trimming removed 5 bases from V and 0 bases from J, with 16 bases in between.

The gene calls are TRBV7-8 and TRBJ1-2; D not resolved. The CDR3 loop spans 15 amino acids. Per germline, CDR1 SGHVS and CDR2 FQNEAQ. Trimming removed 5 bases from V and 3 bases from J, with 16 bases in between. The CDR3 spells CASSPRREGDYGYTF. In DNA, the CDR3 is TGTGCCAGCAGCCCCCGTCGCGAGGGTGACTATGGCTACACCTTC.

The chain is built from TRBV7-9 and TRBJ1-2; D gene uncertain. CDR1 SEHNR and CDR2 FQNEAQ come from the germline V gene (reference sequence). The V gene lost 4 bases and the J gene lost 0 bases, with 9 bases spanning the gap. This CDR3 has 14 amino acids. CDR3 loop: CASSSSRSNYGYTF. For the CDR3, the DNA is TGTGCCAGCAGCTCCTCGAGATCTAACTATGGCTACACCTTC.

V gene TRBV30 combines with J gene TRBJ1-1, with D possibly matching TRBD1 (5 bases). In germline, CDR1 is GTSNPN, CDR2 SVGIG (reference sequence). CDR3 length equals 12 residues. V shed 4 bases and J shed 0 bases, with 6 bases lying between them. CDR3 nucleotide sequence: TGTGCCTGGAAGGGGATGAACACTGAAGCTTTCTTT. Amino acid sequence: CAWKGMNTEAFF.

This chain joins TRBV7-9 and TRBJ1-2; TRBD1 agrees at 10 bases. The CDR3 consists of 14 residues. Trimming cost V 2 bases and J 8 bases; bases outside gene matches: 5. Germline V gene lookup returns CDR1 SEHNR and CDR2 FQNEAQ (reference sequence). DNA of the CDR3: TGTGCCAGCAGCTTAAGACAGGGGGCGATCGGCTACACCTTC. Its protein is CASSLRQGAIGYTF.

V is TRBV5-6 and J is TRBJ1-5; D ambiguous. CDR3 size: 14 residues. Between the trimmed V and J ends, which lost 0 bases and 4 bases, there was a span of 8 bases. The germline gives CDR1 SGHDT, CDR2 YYEEEE. The CDR3 sequence: CASSLATSNQPQHF. The CDR3 nucleotides are TGTGCCAGCAGCTTGGCCACCAGTAATCAGCCCCAGCATTTT.